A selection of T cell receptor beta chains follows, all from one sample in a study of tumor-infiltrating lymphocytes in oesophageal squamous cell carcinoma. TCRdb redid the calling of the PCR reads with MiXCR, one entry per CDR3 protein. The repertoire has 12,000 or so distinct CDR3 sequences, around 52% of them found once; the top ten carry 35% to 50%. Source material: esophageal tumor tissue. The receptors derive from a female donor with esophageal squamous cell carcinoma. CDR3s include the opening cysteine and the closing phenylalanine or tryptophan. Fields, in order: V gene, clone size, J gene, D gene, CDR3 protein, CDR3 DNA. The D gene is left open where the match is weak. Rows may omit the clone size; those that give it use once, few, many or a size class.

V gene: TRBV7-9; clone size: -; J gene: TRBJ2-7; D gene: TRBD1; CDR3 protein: CASSLRRGSGYEQYF; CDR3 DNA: TGTGCCAGCAGCTTGCGCAGGGGGAGTGGTTACGAGCAGTACTTC
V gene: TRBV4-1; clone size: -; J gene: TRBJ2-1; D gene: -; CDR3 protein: CASRQEVNKGYSRPYNEQFF; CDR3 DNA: TGCGCCAGCAGACAAGAGGTTAACAAGGGATATTCCCGACCCTACAATGAGCAGTTCTTC
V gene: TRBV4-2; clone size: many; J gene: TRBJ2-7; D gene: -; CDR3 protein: CASSQDLDGRYEQYF; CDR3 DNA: TGTGCCAGCAGCCAAGATTTGGACGGACGCTACGAGCAGTACTTC
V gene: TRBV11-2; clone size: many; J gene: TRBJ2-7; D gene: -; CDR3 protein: CASSLDMTREQYF; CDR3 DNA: TGTGCCAGCAGCTTAGATATGACGCGCGAGCAGTACTTC
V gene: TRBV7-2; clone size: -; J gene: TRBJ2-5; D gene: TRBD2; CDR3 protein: CASSSRLAGGHETQYF; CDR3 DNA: TGTGCCAGCAGCTCTCGACTAGCGGGAGGTCACGAGACCCAGTACTTC
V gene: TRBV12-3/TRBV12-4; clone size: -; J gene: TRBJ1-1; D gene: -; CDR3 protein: CASSKTGNTEAFF; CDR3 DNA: TGTGCCAGCAGTAAAACAGGGAACACTGAAGCTTTCTTT
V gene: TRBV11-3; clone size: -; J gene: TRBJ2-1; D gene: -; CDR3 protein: CASSLDVAGYNEQFF; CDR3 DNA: TGTGCCAGCAGCTTAGATGTGGCGGGCTACAATGAGCAGTTCTTC
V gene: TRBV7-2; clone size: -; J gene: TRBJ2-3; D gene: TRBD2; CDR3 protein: CASSLGTSGRKTDTQYF; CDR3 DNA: TGTGCCAGCAGCCTCGGGACTAGCGGGCGGAAGACAGATACGCAGTATTTT
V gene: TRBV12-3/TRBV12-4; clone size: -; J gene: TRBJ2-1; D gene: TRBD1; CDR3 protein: CASTWTGADNEQFF; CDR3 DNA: TGTGCCAGCACCTGGACAGGGGCGGACAATGAGCAGTTCTTC
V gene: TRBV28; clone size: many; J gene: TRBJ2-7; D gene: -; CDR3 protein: CASSRPGSYEQYF; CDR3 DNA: TGTGCCAGCAGCCGTCCGGGCAGCTACGAGCAGTACTTC
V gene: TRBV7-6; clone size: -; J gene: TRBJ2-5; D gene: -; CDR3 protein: CASSLAGQVAGQETQYF; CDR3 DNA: TGTGCCAGCAGCTTAGCGGGCCAGGTGGCCGGCCAAGAGACCCAGTACTTC
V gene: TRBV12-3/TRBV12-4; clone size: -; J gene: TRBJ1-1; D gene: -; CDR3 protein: CASSREVGGALNTEAFF; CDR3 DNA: TGTGCCAGCAGTCGGGAGGTGGGGGGCGCGTTGAACACTGAAGCTTTCTTT
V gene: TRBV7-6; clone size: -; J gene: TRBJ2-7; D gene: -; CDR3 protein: CASSSTQARDEQYF; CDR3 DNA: TGTGCCAGCAGCTCCACGCAGGCTCGGGACGAGCAGTACTTC
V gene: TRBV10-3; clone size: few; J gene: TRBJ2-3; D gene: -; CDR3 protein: CAISEMEGPDTQYF; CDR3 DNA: TGTGCCATCAGTGAAATGGAGGGACCAGATACGCAGTATTTT
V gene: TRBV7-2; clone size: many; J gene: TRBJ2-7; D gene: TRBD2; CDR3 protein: CASSLRALGGANSGSYEQYF; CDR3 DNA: TGTGCCAGCAGCTTACGTGCCCTCGGGGGGGCGAACTCCGGGTCCTACGAGCAGTACTTC
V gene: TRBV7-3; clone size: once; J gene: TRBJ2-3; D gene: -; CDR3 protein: CASSLTARSTYTDTQYF; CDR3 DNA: TGTGCCAGCAGTCTCACAGCCCGGTCGACCTACACAGATACGCAGTATTTT
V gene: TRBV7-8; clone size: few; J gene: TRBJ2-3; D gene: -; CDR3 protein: CASSSPSLADTQYF; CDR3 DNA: TGTGCCAGCAGCTCACCTAGCTTGGCAGATACGCAGTATTTT
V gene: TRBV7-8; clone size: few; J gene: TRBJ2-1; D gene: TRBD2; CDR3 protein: CASSLLAGNYNEQFF; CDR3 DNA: TGTGCCAGCAGCCTTCTAGCGGGGAACTACAATGAGCAGTTCTTC
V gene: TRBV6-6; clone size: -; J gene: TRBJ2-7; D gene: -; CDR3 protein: CASSVRGESNEQYF; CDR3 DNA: TGTGCCAGCAGTGTGAGGGGCGAAAGCAACGAGCAGTACTTC
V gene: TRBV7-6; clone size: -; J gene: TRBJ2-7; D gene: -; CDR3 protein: CASSQGGLTYEQYF; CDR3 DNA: TGTGCCAGCAGCCAAGGGGGATTGACTTACGAGCAGTACTTC
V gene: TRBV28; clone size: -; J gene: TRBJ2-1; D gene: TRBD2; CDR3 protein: CASSFIAGGYNEQFF; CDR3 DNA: TGTGCCAGCAGTTTCATAGCGGGAGGTTACAATGAGCAGTTCTTC
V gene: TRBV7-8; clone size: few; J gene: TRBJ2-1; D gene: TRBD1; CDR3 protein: CASSLGWGQGYNEQFF; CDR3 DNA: TGTGCCAGCAGCTTAGGCTGGGGACAGGGATACAATGAGCAGTTCTTC
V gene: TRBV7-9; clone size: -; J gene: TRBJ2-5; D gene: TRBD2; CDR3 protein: CASSSLGLAGGYNEQYF; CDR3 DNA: TGTGCCAGCAGCTCCCTGGGGCTAGCGGGAGGTTACAATGAGCAGTACTTC
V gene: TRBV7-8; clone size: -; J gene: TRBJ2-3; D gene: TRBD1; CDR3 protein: CASSLGRTGKGFF; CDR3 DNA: TGTGCCAGCAGCTTAGGCAGGACAGGGAAGGGGTTCTTC
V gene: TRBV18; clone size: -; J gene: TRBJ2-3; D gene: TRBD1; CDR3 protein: CASSPPDRATQYF; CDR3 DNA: TGTGCCAGCTCACCACCAGACAGGGCTACGCAGTATTTT
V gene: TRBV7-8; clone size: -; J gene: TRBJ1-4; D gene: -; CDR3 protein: CASSPPRFGINEKLFF; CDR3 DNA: TGTGCCAGCAGCCCGCCTCGTTTCGGGATTAATGAAAAACTGTTTTTT
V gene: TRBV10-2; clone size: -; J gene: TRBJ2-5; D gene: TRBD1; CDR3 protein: CASSTGAAGELYF; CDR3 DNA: TGCGCCAGCAGCACAGGGGCAGCCGGGGAGCTGTACTTC
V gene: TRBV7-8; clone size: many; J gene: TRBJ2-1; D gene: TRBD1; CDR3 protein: CASSQRDSSYNEQFF; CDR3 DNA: TGTGCCAGCAGCCAAAGGGACAGCTCCTACAATGAGCAGTTCTTC
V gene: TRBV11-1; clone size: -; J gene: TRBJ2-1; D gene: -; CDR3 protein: CASSLFITEPYNEQFF; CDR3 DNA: TGTGCCAGCAGCTTATTTATAACGGAGCCGTACAATGAGCAGTTCTTC
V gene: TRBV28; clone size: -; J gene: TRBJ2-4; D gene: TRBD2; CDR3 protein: CASNPYAGGNTEAFF; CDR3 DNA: TGTGCCAGCAACCCTTATGCGGGGGGGAACACTGAAGCTTTCTTC
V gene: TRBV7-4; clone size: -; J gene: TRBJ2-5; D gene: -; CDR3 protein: CASSLGPTGLGWETQYF; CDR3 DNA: TGTGCCAGCAGTTTGGGGCCCACGGGGCTAGGTTGGGAGACCCAGTACTTC
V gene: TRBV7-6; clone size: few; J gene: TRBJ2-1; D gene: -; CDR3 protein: CASSLAGREMNEQFF; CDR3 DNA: TGTGCCAGCAGCTTAGCGGGCCGGGAGATGAATGAGCAGTTCTTC
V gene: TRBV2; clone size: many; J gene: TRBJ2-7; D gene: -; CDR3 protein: CAIRVLYEQYF; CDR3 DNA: TGTGCCATCCGGGTTCTCTACGAGCAGTACTTC
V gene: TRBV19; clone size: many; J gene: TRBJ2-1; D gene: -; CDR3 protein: CATRGNSYNEQFF; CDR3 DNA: TGTGCCACTAGGGGGAACTCCTACAATGAGCAGTTCTTC
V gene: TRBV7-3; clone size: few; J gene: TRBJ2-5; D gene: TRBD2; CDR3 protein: CASSLATSGSRGFF; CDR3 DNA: TGTGCCAGCAGCTTAGCGACTAGCGGGAGTAGGGGCTTCTTC
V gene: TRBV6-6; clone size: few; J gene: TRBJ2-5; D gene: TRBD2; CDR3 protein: CASSSTGGSSQYF; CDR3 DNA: TGTGCCAGCAGTTCGACGGGAGGGAGTTCGCAGTACTTC
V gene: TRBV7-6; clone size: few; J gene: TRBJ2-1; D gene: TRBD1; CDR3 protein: CASSFDRDNEQFF; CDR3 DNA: TGTGCCAGCAGCTTCGACAGGGACAATGAGCAGTTCTTC
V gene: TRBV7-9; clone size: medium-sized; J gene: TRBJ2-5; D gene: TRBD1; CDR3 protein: CASSLVGQNLQETQYF; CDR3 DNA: TGTGCCAGCAGCTTAGTGGGACAGAATCTCCAAGAGACCCAGTACTTC
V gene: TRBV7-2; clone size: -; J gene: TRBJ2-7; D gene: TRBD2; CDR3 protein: CASSPRASGIYEQYF; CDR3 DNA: TGTGCCAGCAGCCCTCGCGCTAGCGGGATATACGAGCAGTACTTC
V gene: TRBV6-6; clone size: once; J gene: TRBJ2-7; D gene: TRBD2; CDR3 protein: CASSYSGTSGLAYEQYF; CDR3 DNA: TGTGCCAGCAGTTACTCCGGGACTAGCGGGCTTGCCTACGAGCAGTACTTC
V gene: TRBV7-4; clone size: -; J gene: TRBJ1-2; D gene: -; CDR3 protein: CASSLEGSVGYTF; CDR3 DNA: TGTGCCAGCAGCTTAGAAGGGTCGGTCGGCTACACCTTC
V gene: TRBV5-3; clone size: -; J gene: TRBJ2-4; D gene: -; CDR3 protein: CASRQTAEGIQYF; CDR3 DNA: TGTGCCAGCAGACAGACAGCCGAGGGCATTCAGTACTTC
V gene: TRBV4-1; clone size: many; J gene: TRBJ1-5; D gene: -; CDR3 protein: CASSQPSTGTKGYNQPQHF; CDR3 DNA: TGCGCCAGCAGCCAACCCTCCACCGGGACAAAGGGTTACAATCAGCCCCAGCATTTT
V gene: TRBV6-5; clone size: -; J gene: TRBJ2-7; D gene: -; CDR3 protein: CASSYGGRGSYEQYF; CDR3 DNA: TGTGCCAGCAGTTACGGGGGCCGCGGCTCCTACGAGCAGTACTTC